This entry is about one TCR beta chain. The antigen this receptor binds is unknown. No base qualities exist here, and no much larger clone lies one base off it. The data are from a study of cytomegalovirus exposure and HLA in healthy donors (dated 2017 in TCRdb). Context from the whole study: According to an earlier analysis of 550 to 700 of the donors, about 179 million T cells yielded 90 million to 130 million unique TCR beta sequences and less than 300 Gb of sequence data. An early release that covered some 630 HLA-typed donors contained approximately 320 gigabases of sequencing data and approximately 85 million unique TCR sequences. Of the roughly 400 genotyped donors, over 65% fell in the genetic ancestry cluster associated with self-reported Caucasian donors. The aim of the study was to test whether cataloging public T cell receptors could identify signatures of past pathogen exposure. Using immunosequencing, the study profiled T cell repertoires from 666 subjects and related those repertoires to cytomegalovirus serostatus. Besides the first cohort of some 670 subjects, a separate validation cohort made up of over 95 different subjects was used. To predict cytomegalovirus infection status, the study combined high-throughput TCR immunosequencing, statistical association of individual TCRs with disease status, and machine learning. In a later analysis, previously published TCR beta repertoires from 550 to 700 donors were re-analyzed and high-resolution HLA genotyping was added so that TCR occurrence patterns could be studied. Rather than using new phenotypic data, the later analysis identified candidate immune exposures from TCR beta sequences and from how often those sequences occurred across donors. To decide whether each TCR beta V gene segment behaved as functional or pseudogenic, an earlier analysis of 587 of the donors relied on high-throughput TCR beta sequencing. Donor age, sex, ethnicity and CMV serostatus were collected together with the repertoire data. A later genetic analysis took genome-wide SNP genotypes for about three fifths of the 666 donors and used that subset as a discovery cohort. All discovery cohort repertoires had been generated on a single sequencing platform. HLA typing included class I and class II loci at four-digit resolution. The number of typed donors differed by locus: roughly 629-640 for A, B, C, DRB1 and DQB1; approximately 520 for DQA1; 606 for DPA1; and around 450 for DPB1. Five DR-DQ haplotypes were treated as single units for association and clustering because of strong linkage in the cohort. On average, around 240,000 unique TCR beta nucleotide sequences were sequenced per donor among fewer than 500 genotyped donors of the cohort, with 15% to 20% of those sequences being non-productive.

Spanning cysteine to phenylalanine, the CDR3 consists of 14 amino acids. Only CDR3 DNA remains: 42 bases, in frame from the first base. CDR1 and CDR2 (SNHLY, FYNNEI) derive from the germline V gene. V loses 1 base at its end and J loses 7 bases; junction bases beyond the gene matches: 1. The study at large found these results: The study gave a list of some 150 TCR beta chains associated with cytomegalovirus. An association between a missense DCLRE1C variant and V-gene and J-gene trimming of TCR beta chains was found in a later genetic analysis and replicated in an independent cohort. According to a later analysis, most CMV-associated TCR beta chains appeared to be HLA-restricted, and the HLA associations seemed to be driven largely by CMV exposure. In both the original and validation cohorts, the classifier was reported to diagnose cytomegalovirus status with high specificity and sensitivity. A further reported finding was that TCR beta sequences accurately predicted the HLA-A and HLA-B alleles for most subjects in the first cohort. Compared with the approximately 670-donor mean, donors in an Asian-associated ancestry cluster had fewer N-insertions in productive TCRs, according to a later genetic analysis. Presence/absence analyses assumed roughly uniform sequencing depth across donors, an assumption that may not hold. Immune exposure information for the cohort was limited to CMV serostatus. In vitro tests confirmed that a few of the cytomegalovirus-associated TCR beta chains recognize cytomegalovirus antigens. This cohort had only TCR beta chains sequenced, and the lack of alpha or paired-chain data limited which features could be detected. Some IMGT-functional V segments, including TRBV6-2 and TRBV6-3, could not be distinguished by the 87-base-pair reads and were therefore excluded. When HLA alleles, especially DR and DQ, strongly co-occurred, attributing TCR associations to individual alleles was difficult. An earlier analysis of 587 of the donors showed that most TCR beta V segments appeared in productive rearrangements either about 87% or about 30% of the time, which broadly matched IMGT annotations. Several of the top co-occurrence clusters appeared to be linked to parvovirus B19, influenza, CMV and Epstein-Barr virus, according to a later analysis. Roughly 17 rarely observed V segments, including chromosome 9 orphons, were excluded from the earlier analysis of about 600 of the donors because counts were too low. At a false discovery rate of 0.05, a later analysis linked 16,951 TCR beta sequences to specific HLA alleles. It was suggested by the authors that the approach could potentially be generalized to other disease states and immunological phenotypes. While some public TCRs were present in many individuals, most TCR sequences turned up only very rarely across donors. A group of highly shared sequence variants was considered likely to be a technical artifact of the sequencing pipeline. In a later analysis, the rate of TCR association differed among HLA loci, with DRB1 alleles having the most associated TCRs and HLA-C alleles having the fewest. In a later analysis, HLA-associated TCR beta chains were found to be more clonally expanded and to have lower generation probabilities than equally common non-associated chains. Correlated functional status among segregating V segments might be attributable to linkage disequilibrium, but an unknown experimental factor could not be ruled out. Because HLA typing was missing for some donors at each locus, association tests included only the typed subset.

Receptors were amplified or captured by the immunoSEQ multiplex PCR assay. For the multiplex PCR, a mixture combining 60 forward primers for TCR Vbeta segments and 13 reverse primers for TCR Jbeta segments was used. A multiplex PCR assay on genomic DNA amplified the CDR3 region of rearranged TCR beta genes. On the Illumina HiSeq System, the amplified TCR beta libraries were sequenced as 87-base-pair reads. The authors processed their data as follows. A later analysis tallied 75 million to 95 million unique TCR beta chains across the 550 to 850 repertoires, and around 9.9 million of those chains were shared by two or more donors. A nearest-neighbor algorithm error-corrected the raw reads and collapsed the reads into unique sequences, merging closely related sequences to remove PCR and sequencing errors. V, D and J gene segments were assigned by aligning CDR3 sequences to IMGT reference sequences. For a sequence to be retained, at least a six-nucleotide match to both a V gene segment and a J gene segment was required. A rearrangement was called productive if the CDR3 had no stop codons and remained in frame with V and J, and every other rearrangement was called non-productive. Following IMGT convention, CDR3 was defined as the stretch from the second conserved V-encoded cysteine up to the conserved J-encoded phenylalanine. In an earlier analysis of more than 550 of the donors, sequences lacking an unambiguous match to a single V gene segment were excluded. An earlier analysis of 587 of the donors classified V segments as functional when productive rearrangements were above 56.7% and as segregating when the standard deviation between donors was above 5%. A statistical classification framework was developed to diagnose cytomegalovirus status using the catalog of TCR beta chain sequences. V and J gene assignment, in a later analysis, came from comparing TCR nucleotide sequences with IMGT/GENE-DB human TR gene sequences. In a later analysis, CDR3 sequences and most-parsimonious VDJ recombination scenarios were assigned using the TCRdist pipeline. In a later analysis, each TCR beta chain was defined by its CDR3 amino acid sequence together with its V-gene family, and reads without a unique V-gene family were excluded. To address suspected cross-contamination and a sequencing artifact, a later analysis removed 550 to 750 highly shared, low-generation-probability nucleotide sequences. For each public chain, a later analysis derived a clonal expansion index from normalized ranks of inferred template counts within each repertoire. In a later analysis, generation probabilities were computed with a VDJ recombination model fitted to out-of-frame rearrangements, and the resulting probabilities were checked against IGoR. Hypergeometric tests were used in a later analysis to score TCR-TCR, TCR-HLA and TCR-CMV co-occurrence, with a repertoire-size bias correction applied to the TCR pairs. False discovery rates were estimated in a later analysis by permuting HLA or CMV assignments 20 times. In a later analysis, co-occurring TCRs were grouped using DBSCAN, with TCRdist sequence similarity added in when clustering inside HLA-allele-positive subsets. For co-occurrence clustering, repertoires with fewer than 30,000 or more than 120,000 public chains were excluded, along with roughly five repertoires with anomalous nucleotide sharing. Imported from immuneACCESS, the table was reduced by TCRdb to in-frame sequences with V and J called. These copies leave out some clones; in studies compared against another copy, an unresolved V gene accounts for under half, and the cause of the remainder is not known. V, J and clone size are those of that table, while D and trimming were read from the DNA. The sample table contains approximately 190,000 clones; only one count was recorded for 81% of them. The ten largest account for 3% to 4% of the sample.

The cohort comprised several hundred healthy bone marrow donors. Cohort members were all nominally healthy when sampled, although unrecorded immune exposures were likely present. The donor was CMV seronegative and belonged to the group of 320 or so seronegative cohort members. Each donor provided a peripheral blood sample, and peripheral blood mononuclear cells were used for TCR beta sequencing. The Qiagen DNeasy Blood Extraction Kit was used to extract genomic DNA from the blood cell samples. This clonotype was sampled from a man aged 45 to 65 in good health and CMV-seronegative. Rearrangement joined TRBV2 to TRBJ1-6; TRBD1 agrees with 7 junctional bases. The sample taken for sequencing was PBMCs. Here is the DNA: TGTGCCAGCAGTGAAGGACAGGGAAATTCACCCCTCCACTTT. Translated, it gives CASSEGQGNSPLHF.